This TCR beta chain was sequenced during a study of blood T cell repertoires in COVID-19 (dated by TCRdb to 2020 to 2022). With respect to the entire study: Samples from collaborators originated in the United States, Italy and Spain and spanned both the acute and convalescent phases of COVID-19. The prospective study material was composed of cDNA or gDNA derived from T cells, B-cell-depleted T cells, or PBMCs. Subjects who had been exposed to COVID-19, were actively infected with it, or had recovered from it provided the deeply sampled blood TCRbeta repertoires that made up the dataset. The repertoires were made available in a free public database intended to serve as a resource for research on the immune response to SARS-CoV-2. The samples were drawn from the first 160 participants of the ongoing ImmuneRACE study and from 1,254 subjects provided by 6 global collaborators. The sample metadata nearly always contained a de-identified subject ID, COVID-19 status, age in years and sex. HLA class I and class II types, where available, came from metadata supplied by the sample provider rather than from assay-based typing. General conclusions and limits of the study: How much clinical and demographic metadata was included differed by source and by participant, and the metadata was provided uncurated.

Comment on this clone: Its cognate antigen has yet to be identified. No base-level quality is on record; no much larger clone is a single base apart.

The CDR3 covers 16 residues, taking in both the cysteine and the phenylalanine. Of the read, only the CDR3 DNA is kept; its 48 bases are in frame from base 1. V is trimmed back by 6 bases and J by 4 bases, and the junction contains 6 bases that no gene match accounts for. CDR1 LNHDA and CDR2 SQIVND were looked up in the germline V gene (reference sequence). The immunoSEQ Assay, a bias-controlled multiplex PCR, was used to amplify TCRbeta CDR3 regions from genomic DNA. Per the authors' processing: Nucleated cell counts per sample were estimated from amplification of reference gene primers within the assay. To quantify the absolute abundance of each unique TCRbeta CDR3 rearrangement, sequence reads were collapsed and filtered. For each sample, productive Simpson clonality was calculated by taking the square root of Simpson's diversity index across productive rearrangements. What TCRdb holds here is the immuneACCESS table cut down to in-frame rearrangements. Part of the clones is not present; checked against another copy, under half of the missing clones reflect an unresolved V gene, and the others are unexplained. V and J calls and clone size are copied from that table; D and trimming were computed from the DNA. Within this sample are a few hundred thousand clones, with around 90% of them counted one time only. The ten largest clones capture 5% to 7% of the sample.

A second Seattle source provided samples from volunteer blood donors who had recovered from COVID-19. Each collaborating institution followed its own protocols to collect whole blood in K2EDTA tubes. Collaborator samples were shipped for TCRbeta analysis as frozen whole blood, isolated PBMCs, or DNA extracted from either sample type. Material: peripheral blood. The chain is assembled from TRBV19 and TRBJ1-4, with 12 central nucleotides matching TRBD1. This clonotype was obtained from a man in his late teens or twenties who had recovered from COVID-19. In nucleotides, the sequence is TGTGCCAGTAGGGGACAGGGGGCCCTCTATAATGAAAAACTGTTTTTT. This gives the protein CASRGQGALYNEKLFF. Full variable domain (CDR3 extended with the reference TRBV19 and TRBJ1-4 proteins): DGGITQSPKYLFRKEGQNVTLSCEQNLNHDAMYWYRQDPGQGLRLIYYSQIVNDFQKGDIAEGYSVSREKKESFPLTVTSAQKNPTAFYLCASRGQGALYNEKLFFGSGTQLSVL.